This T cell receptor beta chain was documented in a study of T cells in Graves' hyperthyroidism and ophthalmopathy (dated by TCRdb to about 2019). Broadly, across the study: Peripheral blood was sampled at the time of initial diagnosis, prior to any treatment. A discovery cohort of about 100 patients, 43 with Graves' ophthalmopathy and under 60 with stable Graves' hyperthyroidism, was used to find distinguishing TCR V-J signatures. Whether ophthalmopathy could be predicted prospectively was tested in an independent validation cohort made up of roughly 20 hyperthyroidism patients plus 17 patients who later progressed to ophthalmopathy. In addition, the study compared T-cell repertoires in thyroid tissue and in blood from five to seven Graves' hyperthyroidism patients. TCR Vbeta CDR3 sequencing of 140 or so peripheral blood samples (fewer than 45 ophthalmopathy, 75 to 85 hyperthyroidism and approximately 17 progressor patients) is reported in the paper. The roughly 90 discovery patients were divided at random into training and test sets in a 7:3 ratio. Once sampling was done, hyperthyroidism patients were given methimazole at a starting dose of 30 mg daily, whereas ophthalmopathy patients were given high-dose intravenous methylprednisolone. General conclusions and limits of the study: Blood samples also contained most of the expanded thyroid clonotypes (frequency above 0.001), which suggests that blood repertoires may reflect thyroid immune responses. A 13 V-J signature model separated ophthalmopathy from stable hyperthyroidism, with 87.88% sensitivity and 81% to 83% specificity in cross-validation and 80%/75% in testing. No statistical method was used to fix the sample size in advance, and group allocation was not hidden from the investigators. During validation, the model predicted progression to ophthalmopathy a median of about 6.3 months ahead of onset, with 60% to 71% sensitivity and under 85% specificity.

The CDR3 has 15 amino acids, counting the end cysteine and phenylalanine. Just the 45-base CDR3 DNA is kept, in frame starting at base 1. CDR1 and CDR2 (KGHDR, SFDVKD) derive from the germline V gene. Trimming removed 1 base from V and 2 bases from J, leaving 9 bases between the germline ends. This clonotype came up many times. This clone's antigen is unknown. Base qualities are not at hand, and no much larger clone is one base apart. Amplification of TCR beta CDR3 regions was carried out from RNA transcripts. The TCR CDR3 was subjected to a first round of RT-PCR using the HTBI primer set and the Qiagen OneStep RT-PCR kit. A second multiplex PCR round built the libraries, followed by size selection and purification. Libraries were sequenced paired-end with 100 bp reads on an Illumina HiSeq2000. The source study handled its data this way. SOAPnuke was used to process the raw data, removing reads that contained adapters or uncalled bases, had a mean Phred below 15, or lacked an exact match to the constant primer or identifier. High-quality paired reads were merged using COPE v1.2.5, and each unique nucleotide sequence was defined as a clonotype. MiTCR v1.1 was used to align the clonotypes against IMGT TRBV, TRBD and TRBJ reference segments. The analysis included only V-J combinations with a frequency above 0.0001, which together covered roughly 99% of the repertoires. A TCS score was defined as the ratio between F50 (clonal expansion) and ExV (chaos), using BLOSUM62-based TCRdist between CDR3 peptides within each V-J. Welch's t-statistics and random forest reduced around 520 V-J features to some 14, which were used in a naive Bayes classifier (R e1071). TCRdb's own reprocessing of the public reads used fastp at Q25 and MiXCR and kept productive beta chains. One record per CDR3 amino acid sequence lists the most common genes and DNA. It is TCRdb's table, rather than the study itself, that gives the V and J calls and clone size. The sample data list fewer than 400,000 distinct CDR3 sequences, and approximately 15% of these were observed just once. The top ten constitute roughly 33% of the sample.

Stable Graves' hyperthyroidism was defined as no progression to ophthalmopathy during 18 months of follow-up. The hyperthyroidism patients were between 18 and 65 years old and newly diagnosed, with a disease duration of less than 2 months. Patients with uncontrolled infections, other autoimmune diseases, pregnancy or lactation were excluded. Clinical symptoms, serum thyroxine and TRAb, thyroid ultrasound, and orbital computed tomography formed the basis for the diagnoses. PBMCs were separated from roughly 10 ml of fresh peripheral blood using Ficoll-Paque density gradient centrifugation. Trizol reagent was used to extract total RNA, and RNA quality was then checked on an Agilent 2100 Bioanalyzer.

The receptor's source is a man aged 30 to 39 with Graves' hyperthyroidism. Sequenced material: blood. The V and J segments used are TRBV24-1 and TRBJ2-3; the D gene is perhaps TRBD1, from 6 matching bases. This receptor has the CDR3 CATSDLWTATDTQYF. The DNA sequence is TGTGCCACCAGTGATTTATGGACAGCCACAGATACGCAGTATTTT.